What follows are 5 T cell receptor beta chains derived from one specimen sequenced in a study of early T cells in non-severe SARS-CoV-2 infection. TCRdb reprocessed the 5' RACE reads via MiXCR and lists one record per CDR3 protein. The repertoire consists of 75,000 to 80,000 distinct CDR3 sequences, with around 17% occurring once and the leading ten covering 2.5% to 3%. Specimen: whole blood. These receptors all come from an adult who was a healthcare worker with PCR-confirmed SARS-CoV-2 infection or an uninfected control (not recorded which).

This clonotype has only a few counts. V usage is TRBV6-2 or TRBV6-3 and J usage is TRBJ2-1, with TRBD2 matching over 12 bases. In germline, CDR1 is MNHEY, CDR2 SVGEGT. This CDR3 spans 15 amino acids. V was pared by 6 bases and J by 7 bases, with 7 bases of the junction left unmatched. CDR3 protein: CASRLLAGGKNEQFF. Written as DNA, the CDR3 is TGTGCCAGCAGACTCCTAGCGGGAGGGAAAAATGAGCAGTTCTTC.

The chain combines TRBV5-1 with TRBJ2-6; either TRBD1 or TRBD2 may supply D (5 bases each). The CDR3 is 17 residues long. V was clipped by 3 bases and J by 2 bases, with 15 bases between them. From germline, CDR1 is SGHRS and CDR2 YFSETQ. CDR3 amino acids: CASSSTSQGAGANVLTF. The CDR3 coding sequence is TGCGCCAGCAGCTCAACTTCCCAGGGAGCTGGGGCCAACGTCCTGACTTTC. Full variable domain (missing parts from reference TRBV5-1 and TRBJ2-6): KAGVTQTPRYLIKTRGQQVTLSCSPISGHRSVSWYQQTPGQGLQFLFEYFSETQRNKGNFPGRFSGRQFSNSRSEMNVSTLELGDSALYLCASSSTSQGAGANVLTFGAGSRLTVL.

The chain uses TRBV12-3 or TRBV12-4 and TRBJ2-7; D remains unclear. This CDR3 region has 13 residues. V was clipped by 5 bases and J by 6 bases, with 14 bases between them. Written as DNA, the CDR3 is TGTGCCAGCAGTCCCCGTTTCGGCGTCGAGCAGTACTTC. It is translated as CASSPRFGVEQYF.

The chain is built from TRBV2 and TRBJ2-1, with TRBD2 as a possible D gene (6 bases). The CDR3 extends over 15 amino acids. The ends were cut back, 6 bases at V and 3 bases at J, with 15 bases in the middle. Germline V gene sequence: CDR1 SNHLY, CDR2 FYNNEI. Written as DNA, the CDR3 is TGTGCCAGCAGACCCACCCTGGGAGGCTACAATGAGCAGTTCTTC. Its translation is CASRPTLGGYNEQFF.

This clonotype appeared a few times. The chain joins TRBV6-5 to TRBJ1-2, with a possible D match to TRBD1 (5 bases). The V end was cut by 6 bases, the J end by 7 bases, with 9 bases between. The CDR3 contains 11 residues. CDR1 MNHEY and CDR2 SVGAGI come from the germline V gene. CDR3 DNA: TGTGCCAGCAGCCCAGGGTTTGGCTACACCTTC. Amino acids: CASSPGFGYTF.